The clone carrying this T cell receptor beta chain was counted ten times or more. TCRdb recomputed calls from the 5' RACE reads with MiXCR, one row per CDR3 protein. The sample has approximately 26,000 distinct CDR3 sequences, around 4.6% seen once. These data originate in a study of early T cells in non-severe SARS-CoV-2 infection. CDR3 size: 12 residues. The V gene lost 4 bases and the J gene lost 4 bases, with 4 bases spanning the gap. In germline, CDR1 is LGHDT, CDR2 YNNKEL (reference sequence). J is TRBJ2-2 and V is TRBV3-1; D not resolved. The TCR was taken from an adult who was a healthcare worker with PCR-confirmed SARS-CoV-2 infection or an uninfected control (not recorded which). The specimen sequenced was whole blood. The CDR3 sequence is CASSPTTGELFF. The CDR3 region has the DNA TGTGCCAGCAGCCCTACCACCGGGGAGCTGTTTTTT.